What follows are 18 T cell receptor beta chains derived from one specimen sequenced in a study of T cells after yellow fever vaccination. A single record per CDR3 protein comes from TCRdb applying MiXCR to the 5' RACE reads. Of approximately 300,000 distinct CDR3 sequences in the sample, around 10% were seen once. Material: CD4+ T cells sorted from PBMCs, obtained 45 days after the yellow fever booster vaccination. These receptors were taken from a man younger than 35 who received the YFV17D yellow fever vaccine.

This chain joins TRBV2 and TRBJ2-1; 15 bases align to TRBD2. Trimming cost V 5 bases and J 6 bases; bases outside gene matches: 14. This CDR3 region has 19 residues. The germline V gene has CDR1 SNHLY and CDR2 FYNNEI. The CDR3 DNA reads as TGTGCCAGCAGTCCACACCCGGGACTAGCGGGGGGACCCCCCAATGAGCAGTTCTTC. This codes for CASSPHPGLAGGPPNEQFF.

This sequence joins TRBV7-6 and TRBJ2-7; maybe TRBD1 (6 bases). V was shortened by 3 bases and J by 5 bases, with 14 bases between the two germline ends. The CDR3 consists of 14 residues. Germline loops: CDR1 SGHVS, CDR2 FNYEAQ. The CDR3 nucleotides read TGTGCCAGCAGCTTCCAACAGGGCGGCCACGAGCAGTACTTC. It translates to CASSFQQGGHEQYF.

J is TRBJ1-2 and V is TRBV20-1; 7 bases are a match to TRBD1. CDR1 is DFQATT, CDR2 SNEGSKA, per germline (reference sequence). The ends lost 5 bases at V and 8 bases at J; junction bases unmatched: 11. The CDR3 runs 13 residues. The CDR3 loop is CSAPWTGPSGYTF. The DNA for the CDR3 is TGCAGTGCTCCATGGACAGGACCGTCGGGCTACACCTTC.

V usage is TRBV4-1 and J usage is TRBJ2-1; possibly TRBD1 for D (7 bases). Trimming pared 4 bases from V and 9 bases from J, leaving 19 bases between. Germline CDR1 and CDR2: MGHRA and YSYEKL. CDR3 length equals 15 residues. The CDR3 spells CASSPVSRGASEQFF. CDR3 nucleotide sequence: TGCGCCAGCAGCCCAGTGAGCAGGGGGGCCAGTGAGCAGTTCTTC.

The sample holds many counts of this clonotype. The chain combines TRBV29-1 with TRBJ2-7; the match to TRBD1 covers 9 bases. Per the germline V gene, CDR1 is SQVTM and CDR2 is ANQGSEA. This CDR3 has 13 residues. V trimming: 3 bases; J trimming: 4 bases; junction bases outside the gene matches: 4. The CDR3 sequence: CSVEADRGYEQYF. The CDR3 DNA reads TGCAGCGTTGAGGCGGACAGGGGTTACGAGCAGTACTTC.

This clonotype was seen a handful of times. The chain carries TRBV19 and TRBJ1-1; D is ambiguous. The CDR3 covers 15 residues. Trimming cost V 2 bases and J 0 bases, with 10 bases left between them. Germline lookup yields CDR1 LNHDA and CDR2 SQIVND (reference sequence). In nucleotides, the CDR3 is TGTGCCAGTAGTATATGGTTACGTCTGAACACTGAAGCTTTCTTT. It specifies CASSIWLRLNTEAFF. Full variable domain (outside the CDR3, taken from reference TRBV19 and TRBJ1-1): DGGITQSPKYLFRKEGQNVTLSCEQNLNHDAMYWYRQDPGQGLRLIYYSQIVNDFQKGDIAEGYSVSREKKESFPLTVTSAQKNPTAFYLCASSIWLRLNTEAFFGQGTRLTVV.

This clonotype was observed a few times. The chain recombines TRBV19 with TRBJ2-3, with D possibly being TRBD1 (6 bases). The V end was cut by 4 bases, the J end by 3 bases, with 8 bases between. CDR1 is LNHDA, CDR2 SQIVND, per germline (reference sequence). CDR3 size: 13 residues. CDR3 nucleotide sequence: TGTGCCAGTAGTACCGACAGGACAGATACGCAGTATTTT. This gives the protein CASSTDRTDTQYF.

The chain links TRBV5-1 to TRBJ2-3, with 15 bases that match TRBD2. CDR1 and CDR2 from the germline V gene are SGHRS and YFSETQ. The CDR3 has 19 residues. Losses at the gene ends were 0 bases for V and 2 bases for J; bases not matched to a gene: 7. The CDR3 protein is CASSLAPGTSGGSTDTQYF. CDR3 sequence (DNA): TGCGCCAGCAGCTTGGCCCCCGGGACTAGCGGGGGGTCCACAGATACGCAGTATTTT. Full variable domain (outside the CDR3, taken from reference TRBV5-1 and TRBJ2-3): KAGVTQTPRYLIKTRGQQVTLSCSPISGHRSVSWYQQTPGQGLQFLFEYFSETQRNKGNFPGRFSGRQFSNSRSEMNVSTLELGDSALYLCASSLAPGTSGGSTDTQYFGPGTRLTVL.

The chain combines TRBV18 with TRBJ2-3, with 10 bases aligning to TRBD2. The CDR3 sequence is 15 residues long. Germline loops: CDR1 KGHSH, CDR2 LQKENI. V lost 3 bases and J lost 2; bases outside the gene matches: 2. CDR3 DNA sequence: TGTGCCAGCTCACCGACTAGCGGGCCCACAGATACGCAGTATTTT. Amino acid sequence: CASSPTSGPTDTQYF.

At least ten counts were recorded for this clonotype. V and J are TRBV24-1 and TRBJ2-1, with 8 nucleotides matching TRBD1. Trimming at V came to 2 bases and at J to 6 bases, leaving 8 bases not matched to a gene. Per germline, CDR1 KGHDR and CDR2 SFDVKD. The CDR3 sequence is 16 residues long. The CDR3 bases are TGTGCCACCAGTGATTCGAGGCAGGGGGCAAGCAATGAGCAGTTCTTC. Translated: CATSDSRQGASNEQFF.

The chain combines TRBV7-9 with TRBJ2-7; TRBD1 matches 11 bases. The CDR3 extends over 14 amino acids. Germline V gene sequence: CDR1 SEHNR, CDR2 FQNEAQ (reference sequence). Germline trimming cut 5 bases from V and 2 bases from J; bases unmatched to any gene: 2. The CDR3 loop reads CASSVGQGAYEQYV. In DNA form, the CDR3 reads TGTGCCAGCAGCGTGGGACAGGGGGCCTACGAGCAGTACGTC.

The genes are TRBV7-2 and TRBJ2-5, with a possible D match to TRBD2 (6 bases). This CDR3 is 14 amino acids long. CDR1 and CDR2 (germline): SGHTA, FQGNSA. The V gene lost 5 bases and the J gene lost 5 bases, with 15 bases spanning the gap. The CDR3 nucleotides read TGTGCCAGCAGCCCGGGGGTCTCAGGGGAGACCCAGTACTTC. Translating it yields CASSPGVSGETQYF.

This clonotype appeared many times. The chain carries TRBV10-3 and TRBJ2-7; 11 positions agree with TRBD1. The CDR3 length is 14 residues. CDR1 and CDR2 (germline): ENHRY, SYGVKD. V lost 1 base and J lost 5; bases outside the gene matches: 1. The CDR3 nucleotides read TGTGCCATCAGTGAGTTGGACAGGGGGCACGAGCAGTACTTC. It specifies CAISELDRGHEQYF.

This clonotype was seen ten or more times. V is TRBV11-2 and J is TRBJ2-7; the D gene is possibly TRBD1 (6 bases). The V gene lost 5 bases and the J gene lost 5 bases, with 19 bases spanning the gap. This CDR3 has 15 residues. Germline V gene sequence: CDR1 SGHAT, CDR2 FQNNGV. Written as DNA, the CDR3 is TGTGCCAGCAGCACTGACAGGATCCAACTCCACGAGCAGTACTTC. As protein: CASSTDRIQLHEQYF.

This clonotype was observed at least ten times. V is TRBV29-1 and J is TRBJ1-5; possibly TRBD1 for D (6 bases). The germline CDR1 and CDR2 sequences are SQVTM and ANQGSEA. V lost 6 bases and J lost 3, with 15 bases in between. The CDR3 spans 14 residues. As DNA, the CDR3 is TGCAGCGTGGCCCCCGGGGGCCTCAATCAGCCCCAGCATTTT. Its protein is CSVAPGGLNQPQHF.

The chain carries TRBV15 and TRBJ1-6; unclear D gene. Germline-derived CDR1 and CDR2 are LNHNV and YYDKDF (reference sequence). V was clipped by 3 bases and J by 9 bases, with 15 bases between them. The length of the CDR3 is 15 residues. CDR3 sequence: CATSSAISVGSPLHF. In nucleotides, the CDR3 is TGTGCCACCAGCAGTGCAATCTCGGTCGGTTCACCCCTCCACTTT.

This sequence joins TRBV5-1 and TRBJ1-1, with D uncertain. Germline V gene lookup returns CDR1 SGHRS and CDR2 YFSETQ. The CDR3 has 12 residues. The V and J ends lost 5 bases and 1 base respectively, with 6 bases between them. In DNA, the CDR3 is TGCGCCAGCAGAATGGAGAACACTGAAGCTTTCTTT. The encoded protein is CASRMENTEAFF.

This clonotype was seen more than once but under ten times. This chain joins TRBV6-6 and TRBJ1-2; D ambiguous. Germline CDR1 and CDR2: MNHNY and SVGAGI (reference sequence). V shed 9 bases and J shed 2 bases, with 7 bases lying between them. There are 11 residues in the CDR3. The CDR3 DNA follows: TGTGCCAGTTCGGTAAACTATGGCTACACCTTC. Encoded protein: CASSVNYGYTF.